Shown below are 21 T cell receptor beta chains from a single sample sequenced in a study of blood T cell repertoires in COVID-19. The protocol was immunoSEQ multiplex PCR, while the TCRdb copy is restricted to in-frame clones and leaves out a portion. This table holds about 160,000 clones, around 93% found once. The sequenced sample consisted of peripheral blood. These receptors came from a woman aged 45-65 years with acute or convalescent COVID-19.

As DNA, the CDR3 is TGCAGCGCCCTACTCAGGGGGCGCGGTACTGAAGCTTTCTTT. Translation gives CSALLRGRGTEAFF. This sequence joins TRBV29-1 and TRBJ1-1; 8 nucleotides agree with TRBD1. The CDR3 extends over 14 amino acids. The germline CDR1 and CDR2 sequences are SQVTM and ANQGSEA. The trim removed 7 bases at V and 5 bases at J, leaving 12 bases unmatched. Full variable domain (outside the CDR3, taken from reference TRBV29-1 and TRBJ1-1): SAVISQKPSRDICQRGTSLTIQCQVDSQVTMMFWYRQQPGQSLTLIATANQGSEATYESGFVIDKFPISRPNLTFSTLTVSNMSPEDSSIYLCSALLRGRGTEAFFGQGTRLTVV.

The CDR3 spells CAISEDPEQPQHF. CDR3 DNA sequence: TGTGCCATCAGTGAAGATCCGGAGCAGCCCCAGCATTTT. This chain uses TRBV10-3 with TRBJ1-5, with unresolved D. CDR3 size: 13 residues. The V end was cut by 3 bases, the J end by 7 bases, with 10 bases between. Germline-derived CDR1 and CDR2 are ENHRY and SYGVKD.

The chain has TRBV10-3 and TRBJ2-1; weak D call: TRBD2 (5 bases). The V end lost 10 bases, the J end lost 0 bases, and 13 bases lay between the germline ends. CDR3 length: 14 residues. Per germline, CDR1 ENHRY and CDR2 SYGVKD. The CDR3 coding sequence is TGTGCCACGCACGAGGGTAGCTCCTACAATGAGCAGTTCTTC. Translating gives CATHEGSSYNEQFF.

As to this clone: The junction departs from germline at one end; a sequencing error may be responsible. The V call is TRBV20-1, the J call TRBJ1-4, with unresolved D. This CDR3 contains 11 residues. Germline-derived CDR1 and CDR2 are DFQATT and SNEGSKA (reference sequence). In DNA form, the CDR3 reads TGCAGTGCCCCCCTAGCCGGGGAAGGGATTTTT. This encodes CSAPLAGEGIF.

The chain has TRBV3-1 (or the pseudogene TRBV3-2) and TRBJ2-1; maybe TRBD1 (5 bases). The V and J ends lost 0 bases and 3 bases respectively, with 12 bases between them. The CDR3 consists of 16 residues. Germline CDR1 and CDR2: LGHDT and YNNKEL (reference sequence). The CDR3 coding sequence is TGTGCCAGCAGCCAAGAACACAGCGACAGCTACAATGAGCAGTTCTTC. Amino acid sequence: CASSQEHSDSYNEQFF.

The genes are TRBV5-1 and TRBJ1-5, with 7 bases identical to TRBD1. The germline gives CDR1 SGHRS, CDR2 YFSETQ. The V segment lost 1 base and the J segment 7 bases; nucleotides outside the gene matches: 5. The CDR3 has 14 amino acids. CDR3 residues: CASSLQGEGQPQHF. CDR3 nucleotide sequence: TGCGCCAGCAGCTTGCAGGGGGAAGGGCAGCCCCAGCATTTT.

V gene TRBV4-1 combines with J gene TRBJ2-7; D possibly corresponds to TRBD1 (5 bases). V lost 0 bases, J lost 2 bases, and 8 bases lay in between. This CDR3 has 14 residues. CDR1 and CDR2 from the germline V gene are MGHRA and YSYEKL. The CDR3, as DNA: TGCGCCAGCAGCCAAGATCAGGGTCCCTACGAGCAGTACTTC. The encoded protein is CASSQDQGPYEQYF.

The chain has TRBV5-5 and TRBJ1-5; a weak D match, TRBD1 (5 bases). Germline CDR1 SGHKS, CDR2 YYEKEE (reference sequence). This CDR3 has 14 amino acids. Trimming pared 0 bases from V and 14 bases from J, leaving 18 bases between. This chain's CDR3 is CASSLAGGRDPEHF. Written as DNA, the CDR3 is TGTGCCAGCAGCTTGGCGGGGGGTAGGGACCCGGAGCATTTT.

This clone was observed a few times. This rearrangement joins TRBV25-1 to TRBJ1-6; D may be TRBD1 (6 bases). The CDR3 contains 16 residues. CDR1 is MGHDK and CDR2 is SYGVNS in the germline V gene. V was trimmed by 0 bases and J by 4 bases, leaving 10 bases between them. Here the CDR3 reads CASSEYTGPYNSPLHF. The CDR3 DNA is TGTGCCAGCAGTGAATATACAGGGCCATATAATTCACCCCTCCACTTT. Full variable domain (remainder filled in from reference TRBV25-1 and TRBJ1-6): EADIYQTPRYLVIGTGKKITLECSQTMGHDKMYWYQQDPGMELHLIHYSYGVNSTEKGDLSSESTVSRIRTEHFPLTLESARPSHTSQYLCASSEYTGPYNSPLHFGNGTRLTVT.

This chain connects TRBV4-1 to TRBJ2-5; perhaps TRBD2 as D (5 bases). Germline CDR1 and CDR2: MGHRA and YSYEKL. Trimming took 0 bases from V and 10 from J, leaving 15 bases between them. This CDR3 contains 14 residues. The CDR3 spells CASSQDDLQAVQYF. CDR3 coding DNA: TGCGCCAGCAGCCAAGATGACCTCCAAGCGGTCCAGTACTTC.

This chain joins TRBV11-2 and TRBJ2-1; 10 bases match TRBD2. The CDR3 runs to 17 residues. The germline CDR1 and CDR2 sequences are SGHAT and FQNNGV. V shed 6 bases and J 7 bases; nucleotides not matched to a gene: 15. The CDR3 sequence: CASSPMDRSGGWNEQFF. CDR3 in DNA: TGTGCCAGCAGTCCTATGGACCGTAGCGGGGGGTGGAATGAGCAGTTCTTC. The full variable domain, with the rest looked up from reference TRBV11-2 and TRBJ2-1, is EAGVAQSPRYKIIEKRQSVAFWCNPISGHATLYWYQQILGQGPKLLIQFQNNGVVDDSQLPKDRFSAERLKGVDSTLKIQPAKLEDSAVYLCASSPMDRSGGWNEQFFGPGTRLTVL.

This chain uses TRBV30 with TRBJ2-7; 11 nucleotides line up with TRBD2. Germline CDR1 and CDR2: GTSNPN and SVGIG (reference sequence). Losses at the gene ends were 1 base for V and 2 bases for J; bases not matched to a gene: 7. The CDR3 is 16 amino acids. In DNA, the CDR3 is TGTGCCTGGAGTGGACGGCTTAGCGGGGGGGCCTACGAGCAGTACTTC. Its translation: CAWSGRLSGGAYEQYF.

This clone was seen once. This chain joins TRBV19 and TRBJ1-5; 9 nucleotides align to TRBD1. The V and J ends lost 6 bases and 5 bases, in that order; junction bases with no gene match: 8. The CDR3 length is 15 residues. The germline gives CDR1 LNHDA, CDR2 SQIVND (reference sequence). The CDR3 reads CASSKTGGWDQPQHF. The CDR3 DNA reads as TGTGCCAGTAGCAAAACAGGGGGCTGGGATCAGCCCCAGCATTTT.

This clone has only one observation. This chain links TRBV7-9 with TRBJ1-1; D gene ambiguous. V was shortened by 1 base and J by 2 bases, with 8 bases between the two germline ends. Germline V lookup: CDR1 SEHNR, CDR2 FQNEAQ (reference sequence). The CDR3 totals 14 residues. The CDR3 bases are TGTGCCAGCAGCTTAGGCGGCAGTAACACTGAAGCTTTCTTT. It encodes CASSLGGSNTEAFF.

CDR3 amino acids: CSESRSQETQYF. In DNA form, the CDR3 reads TGCAGCGAATCCAGATCTCAAGAGACCCAGTACTTC. The V call is TRBV29-1, the J call TRBJ2-5; D not certain. Germline V CDR1 and CDR2: SQVTM, ANQGSEA. CDR3 length: 12 amino acids. Trimming shortened V by 7 bases and J by 2 bases, and 11 bases separated the two germline ends. Looking up the rest from reference TRBV29-1 and TRBJ2-5 gives the full variable domain: SAVISQKPSRDICQRGTSLTIQCQVDSQVTMMFWYRQQPGQSLTLIATANQGSEATYESGFVIDKFPISRPNLTFSTLTVSNMSPEDSSIYLCSESRSQETQYFGPGTRLLVL.

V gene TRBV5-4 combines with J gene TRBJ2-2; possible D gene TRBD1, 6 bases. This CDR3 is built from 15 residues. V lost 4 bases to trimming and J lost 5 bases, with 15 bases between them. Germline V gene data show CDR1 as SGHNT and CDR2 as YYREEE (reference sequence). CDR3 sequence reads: CASSPGVRATGELFF. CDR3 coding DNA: TGTGCCAGCAGCCCAGGGGTTCGGGCGACCGGGGAGCTGTTTTTT.

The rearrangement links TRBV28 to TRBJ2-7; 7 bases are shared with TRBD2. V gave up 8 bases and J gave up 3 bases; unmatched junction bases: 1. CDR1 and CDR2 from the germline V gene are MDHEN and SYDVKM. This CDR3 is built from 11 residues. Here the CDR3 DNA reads TGTGCCAGCGGGGGGGGCTACGAGCAGTACTTC. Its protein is CASGGGYEQYF.

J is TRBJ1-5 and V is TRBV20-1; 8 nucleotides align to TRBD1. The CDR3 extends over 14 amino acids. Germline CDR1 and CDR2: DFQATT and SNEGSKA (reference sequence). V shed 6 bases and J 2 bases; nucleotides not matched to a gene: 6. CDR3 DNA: TGCAGTGCGAGTGAGACAGGGGGCAATCAGCCCCAGCATTTT. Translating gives CSASETGGNQPQHF.

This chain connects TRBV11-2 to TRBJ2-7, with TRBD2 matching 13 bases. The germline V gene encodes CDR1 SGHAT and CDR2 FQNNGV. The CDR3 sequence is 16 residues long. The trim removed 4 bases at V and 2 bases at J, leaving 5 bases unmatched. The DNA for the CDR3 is TGTGCCAGCAGCTCGTTCGGACTAGCGGGGGCCTACGAGCAGTACTTC. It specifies CASSSFGLAGAYEQYF.

This CDR3 reads CASSLDSGEQYF. DNA of the CDR3: TGTGCCAGCAGCTTGGATTCAGGCGAGCAGTACTTC. The chain uses TRBV5-6 and TRBJ2-7; D is undetermined. CDR3 length equals 12 residues. Germline lookup yields CDR1 SGHDT and CDR2 YYEEEE. Trimming left V 0 bases short and J 6 bases short, with 7 bases between.

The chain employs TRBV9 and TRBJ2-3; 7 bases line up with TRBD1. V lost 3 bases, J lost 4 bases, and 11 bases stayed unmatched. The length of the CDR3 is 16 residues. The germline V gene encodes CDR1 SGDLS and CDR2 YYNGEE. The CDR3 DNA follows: TGTGCCAGCAGCGCGAGACAGGGCGCAGGGGCAGATACGCAGTATTTT. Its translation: CASSARQGAGADTQYF.